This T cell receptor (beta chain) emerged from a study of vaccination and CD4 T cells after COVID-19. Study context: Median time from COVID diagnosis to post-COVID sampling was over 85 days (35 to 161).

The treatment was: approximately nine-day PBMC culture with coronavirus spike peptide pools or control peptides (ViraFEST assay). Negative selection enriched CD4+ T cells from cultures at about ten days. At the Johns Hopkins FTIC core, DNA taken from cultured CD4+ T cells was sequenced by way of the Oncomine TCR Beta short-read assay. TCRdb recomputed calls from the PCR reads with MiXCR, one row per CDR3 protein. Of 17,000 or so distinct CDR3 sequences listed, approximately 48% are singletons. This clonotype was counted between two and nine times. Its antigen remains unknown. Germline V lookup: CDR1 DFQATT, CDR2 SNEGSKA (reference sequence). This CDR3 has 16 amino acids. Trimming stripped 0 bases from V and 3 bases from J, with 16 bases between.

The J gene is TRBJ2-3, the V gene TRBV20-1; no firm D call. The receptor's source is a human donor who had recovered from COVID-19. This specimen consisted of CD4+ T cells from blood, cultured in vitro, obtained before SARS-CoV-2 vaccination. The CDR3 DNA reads TGCAGTGCTAGAGATAAGGTGGCTAGAAGAACAGATACGCAGTATTTT. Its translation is CSARDKVARRTDTQYF.